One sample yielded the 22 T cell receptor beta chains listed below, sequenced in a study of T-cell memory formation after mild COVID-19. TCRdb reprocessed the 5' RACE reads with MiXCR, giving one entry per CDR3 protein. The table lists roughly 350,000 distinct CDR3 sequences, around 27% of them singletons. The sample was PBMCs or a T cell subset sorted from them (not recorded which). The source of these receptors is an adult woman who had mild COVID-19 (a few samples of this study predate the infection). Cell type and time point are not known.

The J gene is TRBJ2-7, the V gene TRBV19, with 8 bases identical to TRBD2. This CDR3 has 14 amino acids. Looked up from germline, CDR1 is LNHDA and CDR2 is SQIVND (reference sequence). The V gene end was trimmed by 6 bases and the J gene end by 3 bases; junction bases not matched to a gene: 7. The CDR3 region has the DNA TGTGCCAGTAGCCCGTCGGGACTAGGCTACGAGCAGTACTTC. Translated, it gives CASSPSGLGYEQYF.

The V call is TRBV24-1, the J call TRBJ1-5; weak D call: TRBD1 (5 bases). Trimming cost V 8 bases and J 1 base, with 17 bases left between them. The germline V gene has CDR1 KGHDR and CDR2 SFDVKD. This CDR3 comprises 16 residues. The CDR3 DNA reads TGTGCCACCACGGGACCGACGACTAACAGCAATCAGCCCCAGCATTTT. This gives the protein CATTGPTTNSNQPQHF.

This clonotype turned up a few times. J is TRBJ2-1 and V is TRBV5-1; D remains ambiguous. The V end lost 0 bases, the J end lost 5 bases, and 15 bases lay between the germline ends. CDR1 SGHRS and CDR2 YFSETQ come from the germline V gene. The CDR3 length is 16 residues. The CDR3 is CASSLGVMGGNNEQFF. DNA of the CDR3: TGCGCCAGCAGCTTGGGCGTCATGGGTGGGAACAATGAGCAGTTCTTC.

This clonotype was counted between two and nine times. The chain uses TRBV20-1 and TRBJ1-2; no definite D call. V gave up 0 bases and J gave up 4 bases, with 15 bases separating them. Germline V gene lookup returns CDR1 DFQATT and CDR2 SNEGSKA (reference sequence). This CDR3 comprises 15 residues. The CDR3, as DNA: TGCAGTGCTAGAGATCTATCGGGGTCGCGCTATGGCTACACCTTC. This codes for CSARDLSGSRYGYTF.

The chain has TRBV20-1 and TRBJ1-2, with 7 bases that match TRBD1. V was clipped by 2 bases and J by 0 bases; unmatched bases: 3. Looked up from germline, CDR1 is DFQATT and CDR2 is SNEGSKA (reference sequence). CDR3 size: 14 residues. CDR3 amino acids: CSARPTGANYGYTF. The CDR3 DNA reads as TGCAGTGCTAGACCAACAGGGGCTAACTATGGCTACACCTTC.

The CDR3 region has the DNA TGCGCCAGCAGCCAAGTCAGGACAGGGGAATACGAGCAGTACTTC. As protein: CASSQVRTGEYEQYF. The chain is built from TRBV4-1 and TRBJ2-7, with TRBD1 matching over 9 bases. The CDR3 is 15 amino acids. Germline CDR1 MGHRA, CDR2 YSYEKL. The ends lost 1 base at V and 4 bases at J; junction bases unmatched: 5.

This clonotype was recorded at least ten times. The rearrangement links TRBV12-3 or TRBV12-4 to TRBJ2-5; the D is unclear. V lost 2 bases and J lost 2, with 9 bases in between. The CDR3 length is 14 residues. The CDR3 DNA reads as TGTGCCAGCAGTTTAAGGCGTCAGCAAGAGACCCAGTACTTC. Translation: CASSLRRQQETQYF.

The CDR3 spells CSPVPGTSGVYNEQFF. In DNA form, the CDR3 reads TGCAGCCCAGTCCCAGGGACTAGCGGGGTTTACAATGAGCAGTTCTTC. The gene calls are TRBV29-1 and TRBJ2-1; 13 nucleotides agree with TRBD2. V was pared by 8 bases and J by 4 bases, with 11 bases of the junction left unmatched. Germline V gene data show CDR1 as SQVTM and CDR2 as ANQGSEA. CDR3 length equals 16 residues.

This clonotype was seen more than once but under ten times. This CDR3 is CATGLADYEQYF. The CDR3 DNA follows: TGTGCCACGGGACTAGCGGACTACGAGCAGTACTTC. V usage is TRBV10-3 and J usage is TRBJ2-7, with TRBD2 matching 11 bases. Per germline, CDR1 ENHRY and CDR2 SYGVKD. V dropped 10 bases and J dropped 3; count of bases not matched to a gene: 2. The CDR3 has 12 amino acids.

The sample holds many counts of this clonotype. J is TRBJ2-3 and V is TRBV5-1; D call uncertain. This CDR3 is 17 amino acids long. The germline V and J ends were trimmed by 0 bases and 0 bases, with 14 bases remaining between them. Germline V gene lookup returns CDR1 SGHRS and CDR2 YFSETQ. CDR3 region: CASSLVVGQPSTDTQYF. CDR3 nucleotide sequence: TGCGCCAGCAGCTTGGTGGTAGGGCAACCTAGCACAGATACGCAGTATTTT. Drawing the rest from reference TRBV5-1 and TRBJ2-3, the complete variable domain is KAGVTQTPRYLIKTRGQQVTLSCSPISGHRSVSWYQQTPGQGLQFLFEYFSETQRNKGNFPGRFSGRQFSNSRSEMNVSTLELGDSALYLCASSLVVGQPSTDTQYFGPGTRLTVL.

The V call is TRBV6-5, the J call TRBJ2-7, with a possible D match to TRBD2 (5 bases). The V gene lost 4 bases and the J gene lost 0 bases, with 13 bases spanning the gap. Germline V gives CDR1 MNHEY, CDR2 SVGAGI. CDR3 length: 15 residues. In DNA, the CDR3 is TGTGCCAGCAGTTCTATCGGACTGAGCTCCTACGAGCAGTACTTC. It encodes CASSSIGLSSYEQYF.

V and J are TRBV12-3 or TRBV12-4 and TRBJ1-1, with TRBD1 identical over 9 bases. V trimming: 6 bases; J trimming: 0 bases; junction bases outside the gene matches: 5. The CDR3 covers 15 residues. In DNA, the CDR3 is TGTGCCAGCAGGGGGACAGGGAAAATGAACACTGAAGCTTTCTTT. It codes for CASRGTGKMNTEAFF.

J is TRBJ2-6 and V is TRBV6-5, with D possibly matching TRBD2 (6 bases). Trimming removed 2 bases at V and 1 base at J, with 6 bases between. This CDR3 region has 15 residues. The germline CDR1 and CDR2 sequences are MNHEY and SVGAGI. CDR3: CASSYAGSGANVLTF. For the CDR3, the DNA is TGTGCCAGCAGTTACGCGGGGTCTGGGGCCAACGTCCTGACTTTC.

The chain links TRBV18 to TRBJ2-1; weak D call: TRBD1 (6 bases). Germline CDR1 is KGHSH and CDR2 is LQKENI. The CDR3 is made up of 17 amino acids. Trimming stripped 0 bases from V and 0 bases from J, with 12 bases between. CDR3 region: CASSPPNQGSSYNEQFF. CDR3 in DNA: TGTGCCAGCTCACCACCGAATCAGGGGAGCTCCTACAATGAGCAGTTCTTC.

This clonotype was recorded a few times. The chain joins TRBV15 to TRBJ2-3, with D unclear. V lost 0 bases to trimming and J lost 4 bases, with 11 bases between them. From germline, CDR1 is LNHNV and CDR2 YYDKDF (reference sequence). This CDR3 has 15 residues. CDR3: CATSRESTIPDTQYF. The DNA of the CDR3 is TGTGCCACCAGCAGAGAGTCGACAATTCCAGATACGCAGTATTTT.

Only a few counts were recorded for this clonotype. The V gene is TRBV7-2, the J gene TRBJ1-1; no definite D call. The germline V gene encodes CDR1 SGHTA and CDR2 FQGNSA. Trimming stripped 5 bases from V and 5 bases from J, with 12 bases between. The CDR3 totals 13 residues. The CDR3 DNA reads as TGTGCCAGCAGCCCTACTCCGAGAACTGAAGCTTTCTTT. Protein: CASSPTPRTEAFF.

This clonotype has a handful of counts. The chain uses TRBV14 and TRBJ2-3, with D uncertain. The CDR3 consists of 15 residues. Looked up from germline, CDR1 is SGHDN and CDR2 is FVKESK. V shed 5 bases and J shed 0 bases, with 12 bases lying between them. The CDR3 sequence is CASSSQEISTDTQYF. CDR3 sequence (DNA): TGTGCCAGCAGCTCCCAGGAAATTAGCACAGATACGCAGTATTTT.

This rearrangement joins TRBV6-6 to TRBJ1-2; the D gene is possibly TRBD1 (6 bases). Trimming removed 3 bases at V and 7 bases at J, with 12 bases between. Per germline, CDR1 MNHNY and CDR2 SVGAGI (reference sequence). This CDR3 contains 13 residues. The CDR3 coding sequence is TGTGCCAGCAGTTATGTGGGGGCGGCTGGCTACACCTTC. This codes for CASSYVGAAGYTF.

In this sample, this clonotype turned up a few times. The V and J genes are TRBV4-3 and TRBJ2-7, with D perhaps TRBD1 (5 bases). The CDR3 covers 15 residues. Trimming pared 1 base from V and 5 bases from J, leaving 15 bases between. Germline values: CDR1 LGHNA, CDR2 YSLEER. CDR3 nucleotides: TGCGCCAGCAGCCAAGGGGTTCAGGGCAGCGACGAGCAGTACTTC. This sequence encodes CASSQGVQGSDEQYF.

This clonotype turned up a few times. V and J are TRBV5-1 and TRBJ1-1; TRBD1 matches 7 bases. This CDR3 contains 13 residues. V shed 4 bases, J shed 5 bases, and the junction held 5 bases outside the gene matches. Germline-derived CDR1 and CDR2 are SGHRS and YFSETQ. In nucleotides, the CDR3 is TGCGCCAGCAGCCCACAACAGGGGACTGAAGCTTTCTTT. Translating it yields CASSPQQGTEAFF.

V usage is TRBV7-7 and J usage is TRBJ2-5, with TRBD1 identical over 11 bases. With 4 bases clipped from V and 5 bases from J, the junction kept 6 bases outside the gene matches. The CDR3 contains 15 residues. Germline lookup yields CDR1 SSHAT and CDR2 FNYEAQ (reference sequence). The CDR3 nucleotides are TGTGCCAGCAGCTGGGACAGGGGGGGAAGTGAGACCCAGTACTTC. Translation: CASSWDRGGSETQYF.

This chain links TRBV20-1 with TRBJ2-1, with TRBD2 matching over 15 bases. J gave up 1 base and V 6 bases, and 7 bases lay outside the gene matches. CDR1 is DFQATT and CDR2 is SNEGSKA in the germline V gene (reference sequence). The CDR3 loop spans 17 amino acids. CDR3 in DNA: TGCAGTGCCAGGACTAGCGGGAGGGGTGTATCCTACAATGAGCAGTTCTTC. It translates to CSARTSGRGVSYNEQFF.